The clone carrying this TCR beta chain was detected once. The length of the CDR3 is 13 residues. In germline, CDR1 is SGDLS, CDR2 YYNGEE. V lost 0 bases, J lost 8 bases, and 9 bases lay in between. The data originate from a study of CD8 T cells in Susac syndrome. It was with random hexamers that about 0.45 to 1 ug RNA was reverse transcribed. TCRdb reanalysed the immunoSEQ multiplex PCR reads using MiXCR and keeps one entry per CDR3 protein. The table lists a few hundred thousand distinct CDR3 sequences, roughly 94% of them singletons. The rearrangement links TRBV9 to TRBJ2-1; D assignment may be TRBD1 or TRBD2 (5 bases each). The specimen sequenced was CD4+ T cells from PBMCs. The sequence came from a human donor with multiple sclerosis. CDR3 coding DNA: TGTGCCAGCAGCGTAGCGGGGCATGATGAGCAGTTCTTC. As protein: CASSVAGHDEQFF.